The 28 T cell receptor beta chains listed next were all sequenced from one sample in a study of T cells in Graves' hyperthyroidism and ophthalmopathy. TCR beta CDR3 sequences were amplified from RNA transcripts. The study used the HTBI primer set for a first-round RT-PCR of the TCR CDR3. TCRdb passed the multiplex PCR reads through MiXCR, listing each CDR3 protein once. The data hold hundreds of thousands of distinct CDR3 sequences, with approximately 15% observed a single time. Sequencing input: blood. These receptors originate from a woman under 30 with Graves' hyperthyroidism.

This clonotype was seen many times. This chain joins TRBV30 and TRBJ1-3; D is ambiguous. Trimming removed 1 base from V and 4 bases from J, with 8 bases in between. The CDR3 consists of 13 residues. Germline-derived CDR1 and CDR2 are GTSNPN and SVGIG (reference sequence). The CDR3 DNA sequence: TGTGCCTGGAGTGCGATGGCGGGAAACACCATATATTTT. Its translation is CAWSAMAGNTIYF.

This clonotype was recorded at least ten times. The rearrangement uses TRBV27 and TRBJ2-1; TRBD1 aligns across 9 bases. Germline V CDR1 and CDR2: MNHEY, SMNVEV (reference sequence). The CDR3 is 15 amino acids. Unmatched junction bases numbered 13, after V lost 8 bases and J lost 8 bases. In DNA form, the CDR3 reads TGTGCCAGCCGTCGGTCCGGGACAGGGACACATGAGCAGTTCTTC. It encodes CASRRSGTGTHEQFF.

The gene calls are TRBV11-2 and TRBJ2-1, with 10 nucleotides matching TRBD2. The junction had 8 bases not matched to a gene; V was cut back by 1 base and J by 8 bases. This CDR3 contains 16 residues. Germline CDR1 and CDR2: SGHAT and FQNNGV. The CDR3 here is CASSLVSGRRLDEQFF. CDR3 nucleotide sequence: TGTGCCAGCAGCTTAGTTAGCGGGAGGAGGTTAGATGAGCAGTTCTTC.

This clonotype came up many times. This chain links TRBV2 with TRBJ2-3; a weak D match, TRBD1 (5 bases). This CDR3 contains 15 residues. Germline assignment: CDR1 SNHLY and CDR2 FYNNEI. Trimming pared 2 bases from V and 2 bases from J, leaving 11 bases between. The CDR3: CASSEQGSYTDTQYF. Written as DNA, the CDR3 is TGTGCCAGCAGTGAACAGGGTTCGTACACAGATACGCAGTATTTT.

The sample holds many counts of this clonotype. CDR3 coding DNA: TGTGCCTGGAGCCATGCGACCTCAGCGGTTAGCAATCAGCCCCAGCATTTT. Amino acids: CAWSHATSAVSNQPQHF. The rearrangement joins TRBV30 to TRBJ1-5; no definite D call. CDR3 length: 17 residues. Trimming removed 3 bases at V and 0 bases at J, with 18 bases between. Per the germline V gene, CDR1 is GTSNPN and CDR2 is SVGIG (reference sequence).

This clonotype was observed a few times. The chain links TRBV12-3 or TRBV12-4 to TRBJ2-6; perhaps TRBD1 as D (6 bases). V was shortened by 3 bases and J by 4 bases, with 13 bases between the two germline ends. The CDR3 is 16 amino acids. The CDR3 nucleotides read TGTGCCAGCAGTTTGATCCAGGGGTCCGGGGCCAACGTCCTGACTTTC. Its translation is CASSLIQGSGANVLTF.

This clonotype was seen only a few times. The chain combines TRBV6-2 or TRBV6-3 with TRBJ1-5; D unclear. The CDR3 sequence is 15 residues long. Trimming pared 4 bases from V and 3 bases from J, leaving 13 bases between. The germline V gene has CDR1 MNHEY and CDR2 SVGEGT. The CDR3 region has the DNA TGTGCCAGCAGTTCTCGAACAGTACCCAATCAGCCCCAGCATTTT. It encodes CASSSRTVPNQPQHF.

The CDR3 region is CASSLGAGASSYEQYF. The CDR3, as DNA: TGCGCCAGCAGCTTGGGGGCAGGGGCCAGCTCCTACGAGCAGTACTTC. The J gene is TRBJ2-7, the V gene TRBV5-1, with D possibly being TRBD1 (6 bases). Germline CDR1 and CDR2: SGHRS and YFSETQ. There are 16 residues in the CDR3. V dropped 0 bases and J dropped 0 bases, with 13 bases sitting between them.

This clonotype was detected only a few times. This chain links TRBV5-1 with TRBJ1-1, with no clear D. V was trimmed by 2 bases and J by 0 bases, leaving 11 bases between them. Germline CDR1 reads SGHRS; CDR2 reads YFSETQ. This CDR3 is built from 15 residues. CDR3 protein: CASSFQAQLNTEAFF. As DNA, the CDR3 is TGCGCCAGCAGCTTTCAGGCCCAGCTGAACACTGAAGCTTTCTTT.

This clonotype was detected only a few times. The chain recombines TRBV9 with TRBJ2-3; TRBD2 matches at 8 bases. V dropped 4 bases and J dropped 4; count of bases not matched to a gene: 11. CDR1 and CDR2 from the germline V gene are SGDLS and YYNGEE. There are 16 residues in the CDR3. The CDR3 DNA sequence: TGTGCCAGCAGCCACGGACTAGCCGGGGACGCAGATACGCAGTATTTT. It is translated as CASSHGLAGDADTQYF.

This clonotype was found many times. The chain uses TRBV7-8 and TRBJ1-2; D not resolved. The germline V gene has CDR1 SGHVS and CDR2 FQNEAQ. V shed 5 bases and J shed 5 bases, with 9 bases lying between them. This CDR3 comprises 12 residues. The CDR3 sequence: CASSAWTYGYTF. In DNA form, the CDR3 reads TGTGCCAGCAGCGCGTGGACTTATGGCTACACCTTC.

The chain couples TRBV14 to TRBJ2-7; D uncertain. Looked up from germline, CDR1 is SGHDN and CDR2 is FVKESK. The CDR3 contains 14 residues. Trimming removed 1 base at V and 5 bases at J, with 12 bases between. Here the CDR3 reads CASSQASLVHEQYF. The DNA of the CDR3 is TGTGCCAGCAGCCAAGCCTCCCTTGTGCACGAGCAGTACTTC.

There are a few counts of this clonotype. The chain has TRBV29-1 and TRBJ2-2, with a weak D call TRBD1 (5 bases). Germline CDR1 and CDR2: SQVTM and ANQGSEA. V was clipped by 7 bases and J by 6 bases, with 18 bases between them. This CDR3 spans 14 amino acids. The CDR3 loop reads CSGSFGAYSGELFF. CDR3 in DNA: TGCAGCGGGAGTTTTGGGGCTTATTCCGGGGAGCTGTTTTTT.

This clonotype was counted ten times or more. J is TRBJ2-5 and V is TRBV20-1; TRBD2 aligns across 7 bases. This CDR3 has 14 amino acids. Germline V gene lookup returns CDR1 DFQATT and CDR2 SNEGSKA (reference sequence). V shed 6 bases, J shed 5 bases, and the junction held 12 bases outside the gene matches. The CDR3 coding sequence is TGCAGTGCCCCGGTTCGGGGGGTGGTGGAGACCCAGTACTTC. Its translation is CSAPVRGVVETQYF.

This clonotype showed up many times. The chain couples TRBV3-1 to TRBJ2-7; D is unresolved. CDR3 length: 13 amino acids. Per the germline V gene, CDR1 is LGHDT and CDR2 is YNNKEL (reference sequence). The V gene lost 8 bases and the J gene lost 7 bases, with 18 bases spanning the gap. The CDR3 here is CASRSSAKGEQYF. CDR3 coding DNA: TGTGCCAGCCGTTCATCGGCCAAAGGAGAGCAGTACTTC.

This clonotype was counted between two and nine times. The V gene is TRBV3-1, the J gene TRBJ1-1, with D hard to call. Germline-derived CDR1 and CDR2 are LGHDT and YNNKEL (reference sequence). The CDR3 consists of 12 residues. Trimming took off 1 base at V and 7 bases at J, with 7 bases between the two ends. The CDR3 DNA follows: TGTGCCAGCAGCCAAGTGCGTGATGAAGCTTTCTTT. Amino acids: CASSQVRDEAFF.

This clonotype has ten or more counts. The genes are TRBV7-3 and TRBJ2-7; D call uncertain. CDR1 is SGHTA and CDR2 is FQGTGA in the germline V gene. Trimming cost V 3 bases and J 5 bases, with 20 bases left between them. CDR3 length: 16 residues. The CDR3 here is CASSLIPVPGSNEQYF. The CDR3 coding sequence is TGTGCCAGCAGCTTGATTCCAGTGCCTGGTTCAAACGAGCAGTACTTC.

This clonotype was recorded at least ten times. The gene calls are TRBV30 and TRBJ1-1; D is possibly TRBD1 (5 bases). This CDR3 is 15 amino acids long. The V end was cut by 0 bases, the J end by 0 bases, with 11 bases between. CDR1 and CDR2 from the germline V gene are GTSNPN and SVGIG (reference sequence). For the CDR3, the DNA is TGTGCCTGGAGTGTAGGCGGGACGGTGAACACTGAAGCTTTCTTT. Translation gives CAWSVGGTVNTEAFF.

As for this clonotype: A much larger clone differs from this one at a single base, so this may be a read error. The rearrangement links TRBV6-4 to TRBJ2-2; the D gene is possibly TRBD1 (6 bases). Germline CDR1 reads MRHNA; CDR2 reads SNTAGT. The CDR3 loop spans 14 amino acids. Here the CDR3 reads CVSSGGQDTGELFF. CDR3 DNA: TGTGTCAGCAGTGGGGGACAAGACACCGGGGAGCTGTTTTTT.

The gene calls are TRBV30 and TRBJ1-5; 9 bases are shared with TRBD1. Germline CDR1 is GTSNPN and CDR2 is SVGIG (reference sequence). The CDR3 is 15 residues long. J lost 6 bases, V lost 3 bases, and 9 bases had no gene match. The CDR3 DNA reads TGTGCCTGGAGCCCTAAGGGACAGGGACCTCAGCCCCAGCATTTT. This codes for CAWSPKGQGPQPQHF.

This clonotype was picked up many times. V and J are TRBV2 and TRBJ2-5, with 10 positions matching TRBD2. The CDR3 extends over 16 amino acids. V dropped 4 bases and J dropped 7; count of bases not matched to a gene: 12. Looked up from germline, CDR1 is SNHLY and CDR2 is FYNNEI. The CDR3 is CASSVGAGGLRGTQYF. CDR3 sequence (DNA): TGTGCCAGCAGTGTTGGAGCGGGAGGGCTGCGGGGGACCCAGTACTTC.

This clonotype was counted at least ten times. The genes are TRBV20-1 and TRBJ2-7, with 8 bases aligning to TRBD2. Per the germline V gene, CDR1 is DFQATT and CDR2 is SNEGSKA (reference sequence). V was clipped by 6 bases and J by 2 bases; unmatched bases: 6. This CDR3 contains 13 residues. CDR3 region: CSAAGLAPYEQYF. Written as DNA, the CDR3 is TGCAGTGCCGCCGGACTAGCCCCCTACGAGCAGTACTTC.

This clonotype was seen a few times. The chain couples TRBV15 to TRBJ2-3; tentatively, D is TRBD1 (5 bases). CDR3 length: 15 amino acids. V shed 2 bases and J shed 2 bases, with 11 bases lying between them. Looked up from germline, CDR1 is LNHNV and CDR2 is YYDKDF (reference sequence). CDR3 sequence: CATSRRLDNTDTQYF. In DNA, the CDR3 is TGTGCCACCAGCAGACGACTGGACAACACAGATACGCAGTATTTT.

J is TRBJ2-2 and V is TRBV30, with 10 bases identical to TRBD2. V was pared by 3 bases and J by 5 bases, with 3 bases of the junction left unmatched. Germline values: CDR1 GTSNPN, CDR2 SVGIG (reference sequence). This CDR3 is built from 14 residues. This CDR3 is CAWRVAGGTGELFF. DNA for the CDR3: TGTGCCTGGAGGGTAGCGGGAGGAACCGGGGAGCTGTTTTTT.

A word on this clonotype: One end of the junction varies from germline; a read error may be responsible. This chain connects TRBV6-2 or TRBV6-3 to TRBJ2-1; 12 bases are shared with TRBD2. The length of the CDR3 is 20 residues. The germline gives CDR1 MNHEY, CDR2 SVGEGT. CDR3 loop: CASGYSGLAGGPYFYNEQFF. The CDR3 coding sequence is TGTGCCAGCGGTTACTCCGGGCTAGCGGGAGGGCCTTACTTCTACAATGAGCAGTTCTTC.

The gene calls are TRBV4-2 and TRBJ2-3, with TRBD2 matching 9 bases. The germline gives CDR1 LGHNA, CDR2 YNFKEQ. V dropped 2 bases and J dropped 2; count of bases not matched to a gene: 14. The CDR3 spans 19 residues. The CDR3 nucleotides read TGTGCCAGCAGCCAAACTACCACCATATTAGCGGGAGCCACAGATACGCAGTATTTT. It translates to CASSQTTTILAGATDTQYF.

This rearrangement joins TRBV5-1 to TRBJ2-1; no firm D call. Looked up from germline, CDR1 is SGHRS and CDR2 is YFSETQ. Trimming cost V 0 bases and J 4 bases, with 8 bases left between them. CDR3 length: 14 amino acids. In DNA, the CDR3 is TGCGCCAGCAGCTTGGTGGCGACATACAATGAGCAGTTCTTC. Translated, it gives CASSLVATYNEQFF.

In its sample, this clonotype was seen a few times. With a much larger clone just one base away, this may be a read error. V gene TRBV11-2 combines with J gene TRBJ2-7; D may match TRBD1 or TRBD2 (5 bases each). Germline-derived CDR1 and CDR2 are SGHAT and FQNNGV. This CDR3 has 13 amino acids. Trimming shortened V by 4 bases and J by 9 bases, and 16 bases separated the two germline ends. This CDR3 is CASSSYGAGWQYF. The DNA for the CDR3 is TGTGCCAGCAGCTCTTACGGGGCCGGATGGCAGTACTTC.